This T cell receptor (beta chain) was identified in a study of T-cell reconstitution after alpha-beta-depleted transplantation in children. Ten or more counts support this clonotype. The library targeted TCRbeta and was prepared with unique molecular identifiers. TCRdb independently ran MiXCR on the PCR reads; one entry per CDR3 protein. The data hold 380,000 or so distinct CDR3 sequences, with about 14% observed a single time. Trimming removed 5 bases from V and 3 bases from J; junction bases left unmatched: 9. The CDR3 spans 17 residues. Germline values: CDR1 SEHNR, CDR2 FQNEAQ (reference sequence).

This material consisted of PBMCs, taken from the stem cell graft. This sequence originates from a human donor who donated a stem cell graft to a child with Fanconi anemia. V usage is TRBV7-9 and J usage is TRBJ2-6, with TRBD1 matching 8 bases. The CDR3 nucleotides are TGTGCCAGCAGCCCTGGGACAGGACTTGTTGGGGCCAACGTCCTGACTTTC. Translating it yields CASSPGTGLVGANVLTF. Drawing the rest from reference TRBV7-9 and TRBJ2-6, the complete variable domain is DTGVSQNPRHKITKRGQNVTFRCDPISEHNRLYWYRQTLGQGPEFLTYFQNEAQLEKSRLLSDRFSAERPKGSFSTLEIQRTEQGDSAMYLCASSPGTGLVGANVLTFGAGSRLTVL.